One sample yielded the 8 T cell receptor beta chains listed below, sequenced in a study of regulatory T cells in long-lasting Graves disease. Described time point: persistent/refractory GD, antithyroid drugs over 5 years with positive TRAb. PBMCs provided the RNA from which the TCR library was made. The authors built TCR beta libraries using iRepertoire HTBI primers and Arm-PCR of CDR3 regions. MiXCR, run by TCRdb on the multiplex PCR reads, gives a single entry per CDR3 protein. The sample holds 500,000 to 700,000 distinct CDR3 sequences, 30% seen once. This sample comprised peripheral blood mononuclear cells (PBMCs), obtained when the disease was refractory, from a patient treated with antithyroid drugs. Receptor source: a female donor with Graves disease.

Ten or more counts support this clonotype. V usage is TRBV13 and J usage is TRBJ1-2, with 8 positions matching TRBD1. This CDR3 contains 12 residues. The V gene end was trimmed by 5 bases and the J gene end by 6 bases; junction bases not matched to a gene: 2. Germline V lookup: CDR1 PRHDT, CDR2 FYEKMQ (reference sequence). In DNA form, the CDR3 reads TGTGCCAGCAGCGAGACAGGGGATGGCTACACCTTC. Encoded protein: CASSETGDGYTF. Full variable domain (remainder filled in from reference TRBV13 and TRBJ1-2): AAGVIQSPRHLIKEKRETATLKCYPIPRHDTVYWYQQGPGQDPQFLISFYEKMQSDKGSIPDRFSAQQFSDYHSELNMSSLELGDSALYFCASSETGDGYTFGSGTRLTVV.

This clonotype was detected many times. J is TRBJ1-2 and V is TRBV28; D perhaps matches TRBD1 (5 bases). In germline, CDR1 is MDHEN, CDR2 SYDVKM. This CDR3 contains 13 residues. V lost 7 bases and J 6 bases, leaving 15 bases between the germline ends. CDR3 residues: CASNVRTRHGYTF. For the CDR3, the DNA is TGTGCCAGCAATGTGAGGACAAGGCATGGCTACACCTTC.

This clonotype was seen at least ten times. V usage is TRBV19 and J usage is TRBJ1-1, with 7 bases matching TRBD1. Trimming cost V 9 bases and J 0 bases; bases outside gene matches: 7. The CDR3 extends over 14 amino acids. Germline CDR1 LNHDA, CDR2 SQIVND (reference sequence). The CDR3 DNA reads TGTGCCAGCTCGAGGGACAGAATGAACACTGAAGCTTTCTTT. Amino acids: CASSRDRMNTEAFF. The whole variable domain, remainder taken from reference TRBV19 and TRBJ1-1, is DGGITQSPKYLFRKEGQNVTLSCEQNLNHDAMYWYRQDPGQGLRLIYYSQIVNDFQKGDIAEGYSVSREKKESFPLTVTSAQKNPTAFYLCASSRDRMNTEAFFGQGTRLTVV.

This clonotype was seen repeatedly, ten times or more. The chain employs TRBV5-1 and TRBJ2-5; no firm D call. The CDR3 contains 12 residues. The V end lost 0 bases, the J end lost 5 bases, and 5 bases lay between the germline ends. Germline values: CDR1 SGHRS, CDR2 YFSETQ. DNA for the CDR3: TGCGCCAGCAGCTTGGCAATGGAGACCCAGTACTTC. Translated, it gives CASSLAMETQYF.

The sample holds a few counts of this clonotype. This chain's CDR3 is CASSQDKDRAQNTEAFF. The CDR3 coding sequence is TGTGCCAGCAGCCAAGATAAAGACCGGGCTCAGAACACTGAAGCTTTCTTT. The chain carries TRBV3-1 and TRBJ1-1; no clear D. The CDR3 length is 17 residues. Germline V gene lookup returns CDR1 LGHDT and CDR2 YNNKEL (reference sequence). V lost 0 bases and J lost 1, with 15 bases in between.

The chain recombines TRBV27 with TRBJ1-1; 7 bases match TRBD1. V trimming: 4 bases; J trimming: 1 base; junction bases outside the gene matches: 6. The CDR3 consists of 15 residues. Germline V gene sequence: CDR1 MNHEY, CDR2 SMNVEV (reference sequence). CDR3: CASSSDHRGNTEAFF. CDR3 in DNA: TGTGCCAGCAGTTCCGACCACAGGGGGAACACTGAAGCTTTCTTT.

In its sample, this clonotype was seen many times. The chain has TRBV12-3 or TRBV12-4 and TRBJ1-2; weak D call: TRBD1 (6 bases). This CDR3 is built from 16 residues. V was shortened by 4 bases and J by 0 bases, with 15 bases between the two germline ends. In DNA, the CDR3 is TGTGCCAGCAGTTCCCGTACCTGGACAGCTAACTATGGCTACACCTTC. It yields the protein CASSSRTWTANYGYTF.

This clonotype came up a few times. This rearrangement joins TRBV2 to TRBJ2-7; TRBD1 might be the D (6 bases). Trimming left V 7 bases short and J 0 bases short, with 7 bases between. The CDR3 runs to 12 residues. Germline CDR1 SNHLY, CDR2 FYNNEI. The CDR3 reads CASTGHSYEQYF. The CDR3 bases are TGTGCCAGCACGGGACACTCCTACGAGCAGTACTTC.